This section outlines one TCR beta chain sequence together with its context. The data derive from a study of blood T cell repertoires in COVID-19. Overall study context: Nucleic acid was either cDNA or gDNA, and it came from T cells, B-cell-depleted T cells, or PBMCs.

This CDR3 has 16 residues. The germline V gene has CDR1 MGHRA and CDR2 YSYEKL. V gave up 1 base and J gave up 1 base, with 13 bases separating them. Original handling: Using reference gene primer amplification, nucleated cell counts were estimated. TCRdb's copy holds only in-frame clones and misses some; the assay was immunoSEQ multiplex PCR. From that table come the V and J calls and clone size; the DNA was used to work out D and trimming. Of 200,000 to 250,000 clones listed, around nine tenths are singletons. The source of this sequence is a woman aged 25 to 39 who had been exposed to COVID-19. The source material was PBMCs or T cells enriched from blood (not recorded which). This chain links TRBV4-1 with TRBJ1-1; D may be TRBD1 (5 bases). CDR3 amino acids: CASSQGSGHQNTEAFF. DNA for the CDR3: TGCGCCAGCAGCCAAGGTAGCGGACACCAGAACACTGAAGCTTTCTTT.